Listed here are 3 T cell receptor beta chains from one sample, sequenced in a study of a mutant IDH1 vaccine in newly diagnosed glioma. Profiling relied on immunoSEQ multiplex PCR, and the TCRdb table lists in-frame clones only, not all of them. The table shows approximately 92,000 clones, with around 80% occurring only once. Noted time point: baseline, week 1 (first vaccination visit). Treatment meaning: pre-vaccination baseline after standard-of-care therapy. Sequences were derived from PBMCs, sampled from a glioma patient treated with radiotherapy, temozolomide or both. Every receptor here comes from a man between 35 and 55 years old with glioma.

This chain connects TRBV7-8 to TRBJ2-3, with 9 bases lining up with TRBD2. CDR1 is SGHVS, CDR2 FQNEAQ, per germline. The CDR3 loop spans 17 amino acids. V lost 1 base to trimming and J lost 1 base; unmatched junction nucleotides: 6. The CDR3 DNA is TGTGCCAGCAGCTTAGTTATTAGCGGGGGCGGCACAGATACGCAGTATTTT. It encodes CASSLVISGGGTDTQYF.

Notes on this clone: An end of the junction does not agree with germline; a read error may underlie this. This chain uses TRBV7-2 with TRBJ2-7, with D uncertain. This CDR3 has 13 amino acids. Germline CDR1 and CDR2: SGHTA and FQGNSA. DNA for the CDR3: TGTGCCAGCAGCTTCACTGCCGGGTTAAGTTTAATCTTC. Amino acid sequence: CASSFTAGLSLIF.

This chain links TRBV13 with TRBJ2-7; TRBD1 matches 8 bases. Per the germline V gene, CDR1 is PRHDT and CDR2 is FYEKMQ (reference sequence). This CDR3 is 14 amino acids long. The V gene end was trimmed by 5 bases and the J gene end by 7 bases; junction bases not matched to a gene: 10. The CDR3 loop reads CASSPGTGSGEQYF. The CDR3 DNA reads as TGTGCCAGCAGCCCCGGGACAGGATCTGGTGAGCAGTACTTC.